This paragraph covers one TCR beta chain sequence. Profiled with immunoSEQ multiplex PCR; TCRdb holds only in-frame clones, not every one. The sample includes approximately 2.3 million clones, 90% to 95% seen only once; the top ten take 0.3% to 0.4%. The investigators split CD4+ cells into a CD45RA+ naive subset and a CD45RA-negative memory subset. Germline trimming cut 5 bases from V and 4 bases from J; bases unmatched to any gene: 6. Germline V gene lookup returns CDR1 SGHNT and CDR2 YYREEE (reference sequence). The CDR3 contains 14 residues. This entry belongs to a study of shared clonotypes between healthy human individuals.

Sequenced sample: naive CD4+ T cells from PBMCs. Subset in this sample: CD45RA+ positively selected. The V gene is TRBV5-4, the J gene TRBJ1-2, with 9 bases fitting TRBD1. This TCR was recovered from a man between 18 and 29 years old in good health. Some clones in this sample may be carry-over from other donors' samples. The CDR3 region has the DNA TGTGCCAGCAGGATCACAGGGGGCAGCTATGGCTACACCTTC. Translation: CASRITGGSYGYTF.